This T cell receptor (beta chain) was sequenced for a study of cytomegalovirus exposure and HLA in healthy donors. PCR involved 60 Vbeta and 13 Jbeta primers. TCRdb's table, derived via immunoSEQ multiplex PCR, lists solely in-frame clones and lacks some. In the table there are about 120,000 clones, 15% of which are singletons. V was pared by 10 bases and J by 1 base, with 9 bases of the junction left unmatched. CDR1 and CDR2 from the germline V gene are MDHEN and SYDVKM. The CDR3 is made up of 14 amino acids. Sample: PBMCs. The gene calls are TRBV28 and TRBJ1-2, with 7 bases aligning to TRBD1. This receptor was obtained from a woman between 18 and 30 years old in good health and CMV-seronegative. The CDR3 coding sequence is TGTGCCATCGGACGGGACAGACTTAACTATGGCTACACCTTC. This codes for CAIGRDRLNYGYTF.